The following is a T cell receptor (beta chain) sequence with its context. Its antigen is not known. The data derive from a study of PD-1 blockade in mismatch repair-deficient tumors. Three pembrolizumab responders had their TCRs sequenced. The CDR3 is 12 amino acids. Germline assignment: CDR1 GTSNPN and CDR2 SVGIG (reference sequence). Trimming took off 5 bases at V and 4 bases at J, with 12 bases between the two ends. Libraries were prepared by immunoSEQ multiplex PCR; TCRdb keeps only in-frame clonotypes and omits some of them. The table lists 15,000 to 20,000 clones, 80% to 85% of them singletons, with nearly 3.5% in the top ten. Study conclusions and caveats: Tumor-resident clones, often absent from pretreatment blood, expanded after pembrolizumab and then contracted.

The sample in question was PBMCs, obtained 4 weeks after starting pembrolizumab. The V gene is TRBV30, the J gene TRBJ2-7; tentative D call: TRBD2 (5 bases). The clonotype comes from an adult with mismatch repair-deficient cancer. The CDR3 spells CAWAEAKYEQYF. The CDR3 DNA follows: TGTGCCTGGGCGGAGGCGAAATACGAGCAGTACTTC.